This TCR beta chain was profiled in a study of blood T cells in healthy people across ages. The CDR3 consists of 12 residues. Looked up from germline, CDR1 is SGHAT and CDR2 is FQNNGV. V lost 6 bases and J lost 14, with 18 bases in between. The sample holds a few counts of this clonotype. A second PCR, run for about 6 to 11 cycles, used a sample-barcoded 5' primer plus a J-beta primer mix. TCRdb re-derived calls from the 5' RACE reads in MiXCR, one entry per CDR3 protein. The table includes around 800,000 distinct CDR3 sequences, about 55% detected once. The V gene is TRBV11-2, the J gene TRBJ2-3; maybe TRBD2 (5 bases). The sample consisted of blood. This clonotype was obtained from an older man in good health. The CDR3 protein is CASSARWELAYF. CDR3 nucleotide sequence: TGTGCCAGCAGTGCGAGATGGGAGTTGGCGTATTTT. The whole variable domain, remainder taken from reference TRBV11-2 and TRBJ2-3, is EAGVAQSPRYKIIEKRQSVAFWCNPISGHATLYWYQQILGQGPKLLIQFQNNGVVDDSQLPKDRFSAERLKGVDSTLKIQPAKLEDSAVYLCASSARWELAYFGPGTRLTVL.